This T cell receptor beta chain was identified in a study of cytomegalovirus exposure and HLA in healthy donors. Study findings and constraints: Earlier analysis yielded a pattern in which most TCR beta V segments were productive about 87% or about 30% of the time.

60 Vbeta and 13 Jbeta primers were used in PCR. Sequenced by immunoSEQ multiplex PCR; TCRdb stores in-frame clones only, minus some. The table includes about 80,000 clones, under 80% detected once. The CDR3 is 15 amino acids. The germline V gene encodes CDR1 MNHNS and CDR2 SASEGT. The J segment lost 3 bases and the V segment lost 6 bases, leaving 8 bases of the junction unmatched. A remark on this clone: The target antigen is unknown.

The chain couples TRBV6-1 to TRBJ2-3, with 8 bases fitting TRBD1. What was sequenced was PBMCs. This TCR came from a woman aged 45-59 years in good health and CMV-seropositive. CDR3: CASRKTGVITDTQYF. CDR3 DNA: TGTGCCAGCAGGAAGACAGGGGTAATTACAGATACGCAGTATTTT.